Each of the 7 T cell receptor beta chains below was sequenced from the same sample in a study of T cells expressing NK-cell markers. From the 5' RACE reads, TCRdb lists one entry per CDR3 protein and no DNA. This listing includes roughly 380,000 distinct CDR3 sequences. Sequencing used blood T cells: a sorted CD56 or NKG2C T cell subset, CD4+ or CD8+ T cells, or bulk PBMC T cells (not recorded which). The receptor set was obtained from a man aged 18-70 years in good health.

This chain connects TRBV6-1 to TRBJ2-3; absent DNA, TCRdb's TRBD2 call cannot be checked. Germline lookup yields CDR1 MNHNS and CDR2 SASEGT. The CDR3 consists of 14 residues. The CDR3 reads CASSARDSEDTQYF.

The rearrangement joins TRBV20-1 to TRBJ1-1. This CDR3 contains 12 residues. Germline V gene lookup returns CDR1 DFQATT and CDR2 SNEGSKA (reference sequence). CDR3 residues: CSGEGGNTEAFF.

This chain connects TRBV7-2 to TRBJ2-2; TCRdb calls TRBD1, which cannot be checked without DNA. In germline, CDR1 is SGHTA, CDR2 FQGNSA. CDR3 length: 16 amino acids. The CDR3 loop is CASSPGAGALTGELFF.

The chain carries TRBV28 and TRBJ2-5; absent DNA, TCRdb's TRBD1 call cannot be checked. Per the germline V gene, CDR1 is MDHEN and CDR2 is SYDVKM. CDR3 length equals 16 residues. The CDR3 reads CASSRGGDWYQETQYF.

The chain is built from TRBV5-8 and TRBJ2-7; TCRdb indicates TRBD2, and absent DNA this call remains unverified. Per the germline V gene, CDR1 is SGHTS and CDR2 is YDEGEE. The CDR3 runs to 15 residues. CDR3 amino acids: CASSLPAVGPREQYF. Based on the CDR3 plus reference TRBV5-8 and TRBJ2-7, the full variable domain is EAGVTQSPTHLIKTRGQQATLRCSPISGHTSVYWYQQALGLGLQFLLWYDEGEERNRGNFPPRFSGRQFPNYSSELNVNALELEDSALYLCASSLPAVGPREQYFGPGTRLTVT.

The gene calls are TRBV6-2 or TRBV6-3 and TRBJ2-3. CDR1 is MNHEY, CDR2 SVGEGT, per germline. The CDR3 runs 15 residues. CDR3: CASTYQASSTDTQYF.

Here the CDR3 reads CASSPRRGQGLLYEQYF. This chain links TRBV7-9 with TRBJ2-7. CDR1 is SEHNR and CDR2 is FQNEAQ in the germline V gene (reference sequence). CDR3 length equals 17 residues.